Listed below are T cell receptor beta chains from one sample, sequenced in a study of cytomegalovirus exposure and HLA in healthy donors. Clones were sequenced by immunoSEQ multiplex PCR, and TCRdb holds only the in-frame ones, with some missing. The sample lists about 160,000 clones; 75% were seen once. Specimen: PBMCs. These receptors originate from a woman between 50 and 59 years old in good health and CMV-seropositive. The CDR3 runs from the conserved cysteine through the conserved F or W. The order of the fields is clone size, J gene, V gene, D gene, CDR3 protein, CDR3 DNA. A D gene is named only where the DNA matches it firmly. The size field is filled for only some rows; it gives once, few, many or a size class.

abundance: few
j_gene: TRBJ2-7
v_gene: TRBV5-6
d_gene: TRBD1
CDR3aa: CASSSSSGDRVVYEQYF
CDR3nt: TGTGCCAGCAGCTCGAGCTCGGGCGACAGGGTAGTCTACGAGCAGTACTTC

abundance: -
j_gene: TRBJ2-7
v_gene: TRBV10-3
d_gene: TRBD1
CDR3aa: CAISVNRGTGEQYF
CDR3nt: TGTGCCATCAGTGTAAACAGGGGGACGGGCGAGCAGTACTTC

abundance: -
j_gene: TRBJ2-1
v_gene: TRBV5-1
d_gene: -
CDR3aa: CASSPGYLDHEQFF
CDR3nt: TGCGCCAGCAGCCCCGGGTACCTTGATCATGAGCAGTTCTTC

abundance: -
j_gene: TRBJ1-6
v_gene: TRBV5-1
d_gene: TRBD1
CDR3aa: CASSTGQGGNSPLHF
CDR3nt: TGCGCCAGCAGCACTGGACAGGGAGGCAATTCACCCCTCCACTTT

abundance: once
j_gene: TRBJ1-1
v_gene: TRBV2
d_gene: TRBD1
CDR3aa: CASSEDGQGAVAFF
CDR3nt: TGTGCCAGCAGTGAGGACGGACAGGGGGCCGTAGCTTTCTTT

abundance: -
j_gene: TRBJ1-6
v_gene: TRBV7-3
d_gene: -
CDR3aa: CASSLRSGERSPLHF
CDR3nt: TGTGCCAGCAGCTTAAGATCAGGGGAAAGGTCACCCCTCCACTTT

abundance: -
j_gene: TRBJ1-3
v_gene: TRBV5-5
d_gene: -
CDR3aa: CASSLGPGINSGNTIYF
CDR3nt: TGTGCCAGCAGCTTGGGGCCGGGGATTAACTCTGGAAACACCATATATTTT

abundance: -
j_gene: TRBJ1-4
v_gene: TRBV5-1
d_gene: -
CDR3aa: CASRAEPNEKLFF
CDR3nt: TGCGCCAGCAGAGCGGAGCCTAATGAAAAACTGTTTTTT

abundance: few
j_gene: TRBJ2-1
v_gene: TRBV5-4
d_gene: TRBD2
CDR3aa: CASSTGLVYEQFF
CDR3nt: TGTGCCAGCAGCACAGGACTAGTCTATGAGCAGTTCTTC

abundance: -
j_gene: TRBJ2-7
v_gene: TRBV30
d_gene: TRBD1
CDR3aa: CAWSLKGALYEQYF
CDR3nt: TGTGCCTGGAGTCTGAAGGGGGCACTGTACGAGCAGTACTTC

abundance: -
j_gene: TRBJ1-5
v_gene: TRBV30
d_gene: -
CDR3aa: CAWSAAGRSNQPQHF
CDR3nt: TGTGCCTGGAGTGCGGCAGGCCGAAGCAATCAGCCCCAGCATTTT

abundance: -
j_gene: TRBJ2-1
v_gene: TRBV5-4
d_gene: TRBD1
CDR3aa: CASSLGGQGPGNEQFF
CDR3nt: TGTGCCAGCAGCTTGGGCGGACAGGGGCCGGGAAATGAGCAGTTCTTC

abundance: -
j_gene: TRBJ1-5
v_gene: TRBV5-1
d_gene: TRBD1
CDR3aa: CASSPGQGNQPQHF
CDR3nt: TGCGCCAGCAGCCCCGGACAGGGAAATCAGCCCCAGCATTTT

abundance: few
j_gene: TRBJ2-5
v_gene: TRBV5-4
d_gene: TRBD1
CDR3aa: CASSRQGAQETQYF
CDR3nt: TGTGCCAGCAGCCGACAGGGGGCCCAAGAGACCCAGTACTTC

abundance: -
j_gene: TRBJ2-1
v_gene: TRBV9
d_gene: TRBD2
CDR3aa: CASSVAPSGSYNEQFF
CDR3nt: TGTGCCAGCAGCGTAGCCCCTAGCGGCTCCTACAATGAGCAGTTCTTC

abundance: -
j_gene: TRBJ2-7
v_gene: TRBV5-4
d_gene: TRBD1
CDR3aa: CASSPGTGEFYEQYF
CDR3nt: TGTGCCAGCAGCCCGGGGACAGGGGAATTCTACGAGCAGTACTTC

abundance: few
j_gene: TRBJ1-1
v_gene: TRBV11-2
d_gene: -
CDR3aa: CASGELGTEAFF
CDR3nt: TGTGCCAGCGGAGAGTTGGGCACTGAAGCTTTCTTT

abundance: -
j_gene: TRBJ2-1
v_gene: TRBV5-6
d_gene: -
CDR3aa: CASSLARVYNEQFF
CDR3nt: TGTGCCAGCAGCTTGGCCCGTGTATACAATGAGCAGTTCTTC

abundance: -
j_gene: TRBJ1-1
v_gene: TRBV29-1
d_gene: -
CDR3aa: CSVARDHTEAFF
CDR3nt: TGCAGCGTTGCCCGGGATCACACTGAAGCTTTCTTT

abundance: -
j_gene: TRBJ2-7
v_gene: TRBV11-2
d_gene: TRBD2
CDR3aa: CASSHTGTSGGLPYEQYF
CDR3nt: TGTGCCAGCAGTCATACCGGGACTAGCGGGGGCCTACCCTACGAGCAGTACTTC

abundance: -
j_gene: TRBJ1-1
v_gene: TRBV2
d_gene: TRBD1
CDR3aa: CASSGPARRDRDDTEASF
CDR3nt: TGTGCCAGCAGTGGACCCGCCCGCCGGGACAGGGACGACACTGAAGCTTCCTTT

abundance: once
j_gene: TRBJ1-2
v_gene: TRBV7-2
d_gene: -
CDR3aa: CASSLGTDYYGYTF
CDR3nt: TGTGCCAGCAGCTTAGGGACAGATTACTATGGCTACACCTTC

abundance: -
j_gene: TRBJ1-4
v_gene: TRBV7-3
d_gene: -
CDR3aa: CASSFSTLTGRWEKLFF
CDR3nt: TGTGCCAGCAGCTTCAGTACCCTTACAGGGCGGTGGGAAAAACTGTTTTTT

abundance: -
j_gene: TRBJ2-2
v_gene: TRBV2
d_gene: TRBD1
CDR3aa: CASSTPGQSYNTGELFF
CDR3nt: TGTGCCAGCAGTACGCCGGGACAGTCATATAACACCGGGGAGCTGTTTTTT

abundance: -
j_gene: TRBJ2-5
v_gene: TRBV11-1
d_gene: -
CDR3aa: CASSPEVGTRETQYF
CDR3nt: TGTGCCAGCAGCCCCGAGGTCGGGACTCGCGAGACCCAGTACTTC

abundance: -
j_gene: TRBJ1-2
v_gene: TRBV14
d_gene: -
CDR3aa: CASSLTFYGYTF
CDR3nt: TGTGCCAGCAGCCTTACTTTCTATGGCTACACCTTC

abundance: -
j_gene: TRBJ1-2
v_gene: TRBV2
d_gene: -
CDR3aa: CASSSEEDYGYTF
CDR3nt: TGTGCCAGCTCTTCCGAGGAGGACTATGGCTACACCTTC

abundance: -
j_gene: TRBJ2-1
v_gene: TRBV6-5
d_gene: TRBD2
CDR3aa: CASISLGTSDNEQFF
CDR3nt: TGTGCCAGCATTTCCCTCGGGACTAGCGACAATGAGCAGTTCTTC

abundance: -
j_gene: TRBJ1-1
v_gene: TRBV30
d_gene: -
CDR3aa: CAWGTVRVEAFF
CDR3nt: TGTGCCTGGGGGACTGTCAGGGTTGAAGCTTTCTTT

abundance: -
j_gene: TRBJ1-5
v_gene: TRBV2
d_gene: -
CDR3aa: CASGPVGNQPQHF
CDR3nt: TGTGCCAGTGGGCCAGTGGGCAATCAGCCCCAGCATTTT

abundance: -
j_gene: TRBJ1-1
v_gene: TRBV5-1
d_gene: TRBD1
CDR3aa: CASSSLPTGAGGSEAFF
CDR3nt: TGCGCCAGCAGCTCCCTACCCACAGGGGCTGGTGGCTCTGAAGCTTTCTTT

abundance: -
j_gene: TRBJ1-5
v_gene: TRBV7-2
d_gene: TRBD1
CDR3aa: CASSSGQARGPQHF
CDR3nt: TGTGCCAGCAGCTCCGGACAGGCCCGGGGGCCCCAGCATTTT

abundance: once
j_gene: TRBJ1-4
v_gene: TRBV30
d_gene: -
CDR3aa: CAWAISGRREKLFF
CDR3nt: TGTGCCTGGGCTATTAGTGGGAGGCGGGAAAAACTGTTTTTT

abundance: -
j_gene: TRBJ2-7
v_gene: TRBV6-5
d_gene: -
CDR3aa: CASSAGIEQYF
CDR3nt: TGTGCCAGCTCCGCCGGGATCGAGCAGTACTTC

abundance: -
j_gene: TRBJ2-5
v_gene: TRBV27
d_gene: TRBD2
CDR3aa: CASSLLPAGPIADQYF
CDR3nt: TGTGCCAGCAGTTTACTCCCAGCGGGGCCCATTGCTGACCAGTACTTC

abundance: -
j_gene: TRBJ2-6
v_gene: TRBV2
d_gene: -
CDR3aa: CARTTGLRSGANVLTF
CDR3nt: TGTGCCCGAACTACAGGCCTCCGCTCTGGGGCCAACGTCCTGACTTTC

abundance: -
j_gene: TRBJ1-3
v_gene: TRBV6-1
d_gene: -
CDR3aa: CASRQGAGNTIYF
CDR3nt: TGTGCCAGCAGGCAGGGTGCTGGAAACACCATATATTTT

abundance: -
j_gene: TRBJ1-5
v_gene: TRBV6-5
d_gene: -
CDR3aa: CASSMRVSNQPQHF
CDR3nt: TGTGCCAGTAGCATGCGGGTTAGCAATCAGCCCCAGCATTTT

abundance: once
j_gene: TRBJ2-5
v_gene: TRBV4-1
d_gene: TRBD2
CDR3aa: CASSQDNWRGQETQYF
CDR3nt: TGCGCCAGCAGCCAAGATAATTGGCGGGGGCAAGAGACCCAGTACTTC

abundance: -
j_gene: TRBJ1-2
v_gene: TRBV18
d_gene: -
CDR3aa: CASSSTGLGGYTF
CDR3nt: TGTGCCAGCTCATCCACAGGGTTAGGTGGCTACACCTTC

abundance: few
j_gene: TRBJ2-5
v_gene: TRBV9
d_gene: TRBD1
CDR3aa: CASSGDRGETQYF
CDR3nt: TGTGCCAGCAGCGGGGACAGGGGGGAGACCCAGTACTTC

abundance: -
j_gene: TRBJ2-5
v_gene: TRBV4-1
d_gene: TRBD2
CDR3aa: CASSFRLAGEETQYF
CDR3nt: TGCGCCAGCAGCTTCCGACTAGCGGGGGAAGAGACCCAGTACTTC

abundance: -
j_gene: TRBJ1-2
v_gene: TRBV5-5
d_gene: TRBD1
CDR3aa: CASSPGTGNYGYTF
CDR3nt: TGTGCCAGCAGCCCCGGGACAGGGAACTATGGCTACACCTTC

abundance: -
j_gene: TRBJ1-1
v_gene: TRBV5-1
d_gene: -
CDR3aa: CASSLAVGVGTEAFF
CDR3nt: TGCGCCAGCAGCTTGGCCGTAGGGGTTGGCACTGAAGCTTTCTTT

abundance: -
j_gene: TRBJ2-1
v_gene: TRBV5-6
d_gene: TRBD1
CDR3aa: CASSLDDRGISYNEQFF
CDR3nt: TGTGCCAGCAGCTTGGACGACAGGGGCATCTCCTACAATGAGCAGTTCTTC

abundance: -
j_gene: TRBJ2-7
v_gene: TRBV19
d_gene: -
CDR3aa: CATAAIDRYEQYF
CDR3nt: TGTGCGACGGCGGCGATCGACAGGTACGAGCAGTACTTC

abundance: -
j_gene: TRBJ1-2
v_gene: TRBV29-1
d_gene: -
CDR3aa: CSVDGPGKDSGYTF
CDR3nt: TGCAGCGTTGATGGGCCAGGGAAGGACAGTGGCTACACCTTC

abundance: -
j_gene: TRBJ2-2
v_gene: TRBV29-1
d_gene: TRBD2
CDR3aa: CSVEAGLANGELFF
CDR3nt: TGCAGCGTTGAGGCCGGACTAGCAAACGGGGAGCTGTTTTTT

abundance: -
j_gene: TRBJ1-4
v_gene: TRBV7-8
d_gene: TRBD1
CDR3aa: CASSSILDRGEGGGEKLFF
CDR3nt: TGTGCCAGCAGCTCTATCTTGGACAGGGGTGAGGGAGGGGGAGAAAAACTGTTTTTT

abundance: -
j_gene: TRBJ2-7
v_gene: TRBV10-2
d_gene: TRBD2
CDR3aa: CASRDGTSVSEQYF
CDR3nt: TGCGCCAGCAGAGATGGGACTAGCGTCTCCGAGCAGTACTTC

abundance: once
j_gene: TRBJ1-1
v_gene: TRBV5-1
d_gene: TRBD1
CDR3aa: CASSSHRGSRTEAFF
CDR3nt: TGCGCCAGCAGCTCACACAGGGGAAGTAGAACTGAAGCTTTCTTT

abundance: -
j_gene: TRBJ1-6
v_gene: TRBV2
d_gene: TRBD1
CDR3aa: CASRPRTGVNSPLHF
CDR3nt: TGTGCCAGCAGGCCCCGGACAGGGGTGAATTCACCCCTCCACTTT

abundance: -
j_gene: TRBJ2-1
v_gene: TRBV29-1
d_gene: TRBD2
CDR3aa: CSVERTSEGRNEQFF
CDR3nt: TGCAGCGTTGAAAGGACTAGTGAGGGGAGAAATGAGCAGTTCTTC